This T cell receptor (beta chain) is drawn from a study of tumor-infiltrating lymphocytes in glioblastoma multiforme (TCRdb year 2017). Study-wide context: Whether intratumoral genomic heterogeneity fosters TIL diversity was tested through joint investigation of somatic mutations, TIL diversity and immune response activity. The study at large found these results: The authors noted that sorting T cells into functional subsets, which was not done in this study, would be a future improvement. Clone frequencies may be distorted by RNA-based TCR sequencing because unequal numbers of TCR transcripts are carried by T cells. Only one glioblastoma patient was included in the TCR and somatic mutation analysis, limiting generalizability.

About this clonotype: The antigen it recognizes is unknown. Per-nucleotide qualities are absent, and no much larger clonotype sits a single base away.

Sequences DFQATT (CDR1) and SNEGSKA (CDR2) are obtained from the germline V gene (reference sequence). At the junction V is shortened by 3 bases and J by 3 bases, with 11 bases in between. The CDR3, cysteine through phenylalanine, is 13 amino acids long. The CDR3 DNA has 39 bases and is translated from base 1. For each of the 9 to 10 tumor samples, the AllPrep DNA/RNA mini kit was used to purify genomic DNA and total RNA simultaneously. Every RNA sample had an RNA integrity number above 6.5 and an OD 260/280 ratio above 1.9. A modified ARM-PCR protocol with multiple V-beta primers and a C-beta primer was used to build TCRB libraries from RNA via three nested multiplex PCR rounds. TCRB-specific cDNA was synthesized from 0.45 to 0.65 ug total RNA with ProtoScript II Reverse Transcriptase and a C-beta primer. The description of the TCRB libraries did not include any unique molecular identifiers. In the third PCR, barcodes and adapters were added over about 25 cycles using Deep VentR (exo-) polymerase, and bands of 250-500 bp were then gel purified. TCRB libraries were sequenced on an Illumina HiSeq 2500 with 250 bp paired-end reads. On the authors' methods: The reads were cleaned with Trimmomatic, merged with FLASH and assigned V, D and J segments with MiGEC before being analyzed in VDJtools. Repertoire diversity was quantified with the Shannon-Wiener diversity index calculated using VDJtools. The public reads were reprocessed in TCRdb via fastp at Q25 and MiXCR, keeping in-frame beta chains. All rows with the same CDR3 protein become a single entry with the most common DNA and genes. The authors' filters were not applied to this entry. Counted in this sample were 10,000 to 15,000 distinct CDR3 sequences; roughly 64% of them appeared once. The top ten hold approximately 33% of the sample.

The V and J genes are TRBV20-1 and TRBJ1-1, and possibly TRBD1, on 6 matching bases. Sequences were obtained from brain tumor tissue. The source is a male donor with glioblastoma. The CDR3 corresponds to CSARDRTDTEAFF. The DNA sequence follows: TGCAGTGCTAGGGACAGAACGGACACTGAAGCTTTCTTT.